A single sample gave rise to the 26 T cell receptor beta chains below, sequenced in a study of shared clonotypes between healthy human individuals. The protocol was immunoSEQ multiplex PCR, while the TCRdb copy is restricted to in-frame clones and leaves out a portion. Seen here are over a million clones, 70% to 80% observed once, and the top ten hold approximately 0.52%. Input material: memory CD4+ T cells from PBMCs. Stated subset: CD45RA-negative fraction. The receptors originated from a man in his late teens or twenties in good health. Some clones in this sample may be carry-over from other donors' samples.

V is TRBV11-2 and J is TRBJ2-7; D is undetermined. Looked up from germline, CDR1 is SGHAT and CDR2 is FQNNGV. CDR3 length: 15 amino acids. V shed 5 bases and J shed 2 bases, with 16 bases lying between them. CDR3 DNA: TGTGCCAGCAGCGCCCCCGGTCGAGAGCCCTACGAGCAGTACTTC. This sequence encodes CASSAPGREPYEQYF.

J is TRBJ2-7 and V is TRBV21-1; the table's D gene call, TRBD1, was not cross checked with the DNA. TRBV21-1 represents a pseudogene. The CDR3 is 16 amino acids. CDR3 coding DNA: TGTGCCAGCAGCTCTCCTCTCCGGGACAGGGGGGCAGAGCAGTACTTC. Residues: CASSSPLRDRGAEQYF.

The genes are TRBV5-6 and TRBJ2-5; the D gene is possibly TRBD2 (6 bases). The ends were cut back, 1 base at V and 5 bases at J, with 12 bases in the middle. The CDR3 sequence is 14 residues long. Looked up from germline, CDR1 is SGHDT and CDR2 is YYEEEE. Here the CDR3 DNA reads TGTGCCAGCAGCTTGCCCAGTGGAGGGGAGACCCAGTACTTC. As protein: CASSLPSGGETQYF.

The chain has TRBV11-1 and TRBJ1-1, with no clear D. The ends were cut back, 1 base at V and 6 bases at J, with 3 bases in the middle. CDR3 length equals 11 residues. The V gene's germline CDR1 is SGHAT and CDR2 FQDESV (reference sequence). CDR3 coding DNA: TGTGCCAGCAGCTTAGAGGCTGAAGCTTTCTTT. It codes for CASSLEAEAFF.

As to this clone: Other nucleotide sequences in the sample specify the same CDR3. In DNA form, the CDR3 reads TGTGCCAGCAGCGAAGGGGGACTAGCGGGAGGTTTGGCAGATACGCAGTATTTT. Protein product: CASSEGGLAGGLADTQYF. J is TRBJ2-3 and V is TRBV9; 15 bases match TRBD2. The V segment lost 3 bases and the J segment 4 bases; nucleotides outside the gene matches: 9. CDR3 length: 18 residues. Germline CDR1 and CDR2: SGDLS and YYNGEE.

In DNA, the CDR3 is TGTGCCAGTAGTATTAGCAGGGGGCGATCCTTGAACACTGAAGCTTTCTTT. Translation gives CASSISRGRSLNTEAFF. The V call is TRBV19, the J call TRBJ1-1; TRBD1 matches 8 bases. This CDR3 is built from 17 residues. With 3 bases clipped from V and 0 bases from J, the junction kept 9 bases outside the gene matches. Germline values: CDR1 LNHDA, CDR2 SQIVND (reference sequence).

The CDR3 is CASSLWTDYQPQHF. The DNA of the CDR3 is TGTGCCAGCAGTTTGTGGACAGATTATCAGCCCCAGCATTTT. The V and J genes are TRBV28 and TRBJ1-5; tentatively, D is TRBD1 (6 bases). The CDR3 extends over 14 amino acids. Germline V CDR1 and CDR2: MDHEN, SYDVKM. Deletions cut 3 bases from V and 5 bases from J, with 11 bases between.

The chain joins TRBV30 to TRBJ2-5; D tentatively fits TRBD1 or TRBD2 (5 bases each). The J call may be faulty, since TRBJ2-7 better matches the DNA end. The CDR3 contains 12 residues. The V gene's germline CDR1 is GTSNPN and CDR2 SVGIG (reference sequence). CDR3 residues: CAWSEGPLEQYF. The CDR3 region has the DNA TGTGCCTGGAGTGAGGGACCTCTCGAGCAGTACTTC.

This clone occurred once. The chain employs TRBV18 and TRBJ2-1, with TRBD2 identical over 13 bases. Germline trimming cut 3 bases from V and 9 bases from J; bases unmatched to any gene: 14. This CDR3 is 18 amino acids long. The germline CDR1 and CDR2 sequences are KGHSH and LQKENI. The CDR3 is CASSPPTGTSGTLGEQFF. The CDR3, as DNA: TGTGCCAGCTCACCCCCCACCGGGACTAGCGGGACACTGGGTGAGCAGTTCTTC.

This sequence joins TRBV10-3 and TRBJ2-2; TRBD1 aligns across 7 bases. CDR1 ENHRY and CDR2 SYGVKD come from the germline V gene. The CDR3 covers 15 residues. Germline trimming cut 4 bases from V and 8 bases from J; bases unmatched to any gene: 10. CDR3 DNA sequence: TGTGCCATCAGTGGACAGGGTTTAGGACCGGGGGAGCTGTTTTTT. Its translation: CAISGQGLGPGELFF.

This clone was counted between two and nine times. Additional DNA sequences in this sample encode the identical CDR3. The chain has TRBV4-1 and TRBJ2-4, with 7 bases lining up with TRBD2. V was pared by 0 bases and J by 14 bases, with 7 bases of the junction left unmatched. CDR1 and CDR2 from the germline V gene are MGHRA and YSYEKL. This CDR3 contains 13 residues. The CDR3 sequence is CASSQEPGLGKYF. The CDR3 DNA reads as TGCGCCAGCAGCCAAGAGCCCGGACTAGGGAAGTACTTC.

This chain joins TRBV11-2 and TRBJ2-3, with TRBD1 matching 7 bases. V was pared by 1 base and J by 9 bases, with 13 bases of the junction left unmatched. The CDR3 runs to 16 residues. Germline V lookup: CDR1 SGHAT, CDR2 FQNNGV. CDR3 sequence reads: CASSLVGQPARGTQYF. The CDR3 bases are TGTGCCAGCAGCTTAGTGGGACAGCCGGCAAGAGGGACGCAGTATTTT.

V gene TRBV18 combines with J gene TRBJ2-7, with a possible D match to TRBD2 (5 bases). The CDR3 consists of 14 residues. The ends were cut back, 3 bases at V and 2 bases at J, with 11 bases in the middle. In germline, CDR1 is KGHSH, CDR2 LQKENI. The CDR3 DNA sequence: TGTGCCAGCTCACCTGGCCGGGATCCCTACGAGCAGTACTTC. Translation gives CASSPGRDPYEQYF.

This clone was found a few times. The J gene is TRBJ1-1, the V gene TRBV4-1; a weak D match, TRBD1 (6 bases). Germline CDR1 reads MGHRA; CDR2 reads YSYEKL. V was shortened by 4 bases and J by 7 bases, with 19 bases between the two germline ends. The CDR3 totals 15 residues. The CDR3 nucleotides are TGCGCCAGCAGCCGTTTCCATCAGGGGTCAAGTGAAGCTTTCTTT. Translation gives CASSRFHQGSSEAFF.

Note on this clone: Additional DNA sequences in this sample encode the identical CDR3. This chain uses TRBV6-1 with TRBJ1-3; no firm D call. This CDR3 has 13 amino acids. The V gene's germline CDR1 is MNHNS and CDR2 SASEGT. V was pared by 3 bases and J by 4 bases, with 7 bases between. This CDR3 reads CASSEVPGNTIYF. The CDR3 DNA reads TGTGCCAGCAGTGAGGTGCCGGGAAACACCATATATTTT.

The rearrangement links TRBV9 to TRBJ1-3; no definite D call. V was pared by 3 bases and J by 4 bases, with 8 bases between. The germline gives CDR1 SGDLS, CDR2 YYNGEE. This CDR3 has 13 amino acids. This chain's CDR3 is CASSGTLGNTIYF. CDR3 DNA: TGTGCCAGCAGCGGGACTTTGGGAAACACCATATATTTT.

The chain carries TRBV18 and TRBJ2-1, with a tentative D call TRBD1 (5 bases). The CDR3 is 14 residues long. V shed 4 bases and J shed 4 bases, with 11 bases lying between them. CDR1 and CDR2 (germline): KGHSH, LQKENI. The CDR3 here is CASSLIQAYNEQFF. The CDR3 nucleotides are TGTGCCAGCTCACTGATACAGGCTTACAATGAGCAGTTCTTC.

V gene TRBV2 combines with J gene TRBJ2-3; D unclear. Germline lookup yields CDR1 SNHLY and CDR2 FYNNEI. V dropped 7 bases and J dropped 1 base, with 9 bases sitting between them. This CDR3 region has 13 residues. The CDR3 DNA sequence: TGTGCCAGCACGTCGGAACGCACAGATACGCAGTATTTT. Encoded protein: CASTSERTDTQYF.

This chain links TRBV5-6 with TRBJ1-1; 9 bases are a match to TRBD1. Germline loops: CDR1 SGHDT, CDR2 YYEEEE. Trimming at V came to 4 bases and at J to 1 base, leaving 5 bases not matched to a gene. This CDR3 spans 15 amino acids. CDR3 residues: CASSLTGGRNTEAFF. CDR3 DNA: TGTGCCAGCAGCCTCACAGGGGGCAGGAACACTGAAGCTTTCTTT.

This clone appeared a few times. V usage is TRBV5-4 and J usage is TRBJ2-7; the match to TRBD2 covers 9 bases. This CDR3 comprises 16 residues. Germline V CDR1 and CDR2: SGHNT, YYREEE (reference sequence). J lost 2 bases, V lost 3 bases, and 9 bases had no gene match. CDR3 DNA: TGTGCCAGCAGCTCTACGACTAGCGGAGATCCCTACGAGCAGTACTTC. It yields the protein CASSSTTSGDPYEQYF.

This clone was recorded a few times. The rearrangement joins TRBV27 to TRBJ2-7; D is perhaps TRBD1 or TRBD2 (5 bases each). CDR3 length equals 18 residues. Germline CDR1 is MNHEY and CDR2 is SMNVEV (reference sequence). V was cut by 5 bases and J by 5 bases, with 28 bases left in between. CDR3 nucleotide sequence: TGTGCCAGCAGTCAAAGGCTTACCGGGACCCGGCAGGCGAACGAGCAGTACTTC. Amino acid sequence: CASSQRLTGTRQANEQYF.

This clone appeared a single time. One junction end disagrees with the germline gene, perhaps due to a read error. The CDR3 protein is CASSSNPTGTNVLAF. The CDR3 region has the DNA TGTGCCAGCAGTTCCAACCCGACAGGGACCAACGTCCTGGCTTTC. This chain uses TRBV6-6 with TRBJ2-6, with 7 nucleotides matching TRBD1. This CDR3 has 15 amino acids. Germline V gene sequence: CDR1 MNHNY, CDR2 SVGAGI (reference sequence).

Concerning this clone itself: The sample has other DNA sequences that encode this CDR3 too. V and J are TRBV10-2 and TRBJ2-1; D gene ambiguous. The CDR3 is 12 amino acids. Trimming removed 0 bases at V and 10 bases at J, with 7 bases between. In germline, CDR1 is WSHSY, CDR2 SAAADI. The CDR3 sequence: CASSESWGEQFF. The CDR3 DNA sequence: TGCGCCAGCAGTGAGTCGTGGGGAGAGCAGTTCTTC.

J is TRBJ1-5 and V is TRBV7-2; D call uncertain. In germline, CDR1 is SGHTA, CDR2 FQGNSA. Trimming left V 5 bases short and J 3 bases short, with 5 bases between. The CDR3 runs to 12 residues. CDR3 sequence reads: CASSPSNQPQHF. CDR3 DNA sequence: TGTGCCAGCAGCCCCTCCAATCAGCCCCAGCATTTT.

In this sample, this clone turned up a few times. The V gene is TRBV5-1, the J gene TRBJ2-5; 10 bases fit TRBD2. The V and J ends lost 0 bases and 5 bases, in that order; junction bases with no gene match: 4. The CDR3 covers 15 residues. Looked up from germline, CDR1 is SGHRS and CDR2 is YFSETQ. Written as DNA, the CDR3 is TGCGCCAGCAGCTTGGTTCTAGCGGGAGTTGAGACCCAGTACTTC. Amino acid sequence: CASSLVLAGVETQYF.

The table lists this clone with a few counts. V and J are TRBV11-2 and TRBJ1-2; D unresolved. The CDR3 is 13 amino acids. Germline lookup yields CDR1 SGHAT and CDR2 FQNNGV. The V end lost 5 bases, the J end lost 6 bases, and 13 bases lay between the germline ends. The CDR3 loop is CASSQTRVDGYTF. CDR3 nucleotide sequence: TGTGCCAGCAGCCAAACTCGTGTCGATGGCTACACCTTC.